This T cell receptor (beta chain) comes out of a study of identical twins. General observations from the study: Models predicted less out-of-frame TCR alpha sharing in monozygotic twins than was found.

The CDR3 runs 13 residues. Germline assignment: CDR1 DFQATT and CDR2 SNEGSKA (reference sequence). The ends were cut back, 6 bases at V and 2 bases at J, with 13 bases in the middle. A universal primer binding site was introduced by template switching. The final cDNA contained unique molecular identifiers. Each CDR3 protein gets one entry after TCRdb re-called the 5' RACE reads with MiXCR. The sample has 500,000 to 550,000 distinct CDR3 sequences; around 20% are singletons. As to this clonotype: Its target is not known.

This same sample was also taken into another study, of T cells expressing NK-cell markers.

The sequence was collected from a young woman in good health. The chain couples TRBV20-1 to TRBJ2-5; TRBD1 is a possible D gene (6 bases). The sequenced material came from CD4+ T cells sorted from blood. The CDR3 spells CSAHRDKQETQYF. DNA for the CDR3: TGCAGTGCCCACCGGGACAAACAAGAGACCCAGTACTTC.